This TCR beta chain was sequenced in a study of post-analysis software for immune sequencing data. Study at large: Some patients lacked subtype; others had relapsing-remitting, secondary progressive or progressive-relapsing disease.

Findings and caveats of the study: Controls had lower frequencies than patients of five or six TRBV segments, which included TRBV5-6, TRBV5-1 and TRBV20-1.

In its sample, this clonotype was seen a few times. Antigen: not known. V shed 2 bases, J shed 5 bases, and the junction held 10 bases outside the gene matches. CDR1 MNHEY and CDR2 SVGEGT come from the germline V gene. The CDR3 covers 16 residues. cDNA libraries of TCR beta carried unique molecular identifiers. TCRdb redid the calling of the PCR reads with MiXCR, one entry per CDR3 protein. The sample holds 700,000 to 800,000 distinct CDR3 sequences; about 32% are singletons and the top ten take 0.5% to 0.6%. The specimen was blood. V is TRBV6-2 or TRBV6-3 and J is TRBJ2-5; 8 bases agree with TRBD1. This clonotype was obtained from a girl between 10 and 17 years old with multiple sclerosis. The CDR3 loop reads CASSYGSGTGDETQYF. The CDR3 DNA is TGTGCCAGCAGTTACGGTTCTGGGACAGGCGACGAGACCCAGTACTTC.